The next 28 T cell receptor beta chains were all read from a single sample in a study of T cell clonality in common variable immunodeficiency. The antigens of these receptors remain unknown. Study conclusions and caveats: Common variable immunodeficiency TCR beta sequences reportedly had fewer deletions and N-nucleotide insertions.

Assay used: immunoSEQ multiplex PCR; TCRdb lists only in-frame clones, some missing. The sample yields approximately 17,000 clones, without any singletons. The sequenced material came from peripheral blood mononuclear cells. The receptors come from a human donor with common variable immunodeficiency.

This clone is termed medium-sized. The read ends 3 residues shy of where the CDR3 ends; the end is completed using the germline J gene. V usage is TRBV4-1 and J usage is TRBJ1-1; D may be TRBD1 (5 bases). The CDR3 sequence is 14 residues long. V lost 0 bases to trimming and J lost 4 bases, with 9 bases between them. Germline V gene lookup returns CDR1 MGHRA and CDR2 YSYEKL. The CDR3 bases that were read are TGCGCCAGCAGCCAAGAACCAGGGCCCACTGAA. Its protein is CASSQEPGPTE. The whole CDR3 reads CASSQEPGPTEAFF.

This clone was counted only a few times. The observed sequence ends 3 residues before the CDR3 terminus, with the missing tail filled in from the germline J gene. The V call is TRBV7-9, the J call TRBJ2-3; the match to TRBD2 covers 11 bases. Germline CDR1 reads SEHNR; CDR2 reads FQNEAQ (reference sequence). V shed 5 bases, J shed 5 bases, and the junction held 6 bases outside the gene matches. The CDR3 sequence is 15 residues long. Here the CDR3 reads CASSLTSGRRDTQYF. Incomplete CDR3 DNA: TGTGCCAGCAGCCTCACTAGCGGGAGAAGAGATACG.

This clone was observed at least ten times. The CDR3 goes on 3 residues after the read ends, and that part is filled in from the germline J gene. V gene TRBV7-9 combines with J gene TRBJ2-4; no firm D call. The CDR3 covers 13 residues. V dropped 2 bases and J dropped 8 bases, with 10 bases sitting between them. In germline, CDR1 is SEHNR, CDR2 FQNEAQ (reference sequence). The covered CDR3 bases are TGTGCCAGCAGCTTAAGTGGGCATGACATT. It is translated as CASSLSGHDI. The complete CDR3 sequence is CASSLSGHDIQYF.

This clone has ten or more counts. Read data end 3 residues before the CDR3 end; the end is taken from the germline J gene. J is TRBJ1-2 and V is TRBV18; perhaps TRBD1 as D (5 bases). V lost 3 bases and J lost 7, with 12 bases in between. This CDR3 spans 13 amino acids. Germline CDR1 is KGHSH and CDR2 is LQKENI. The sequenced CDR3 bases are TGTGCCAGCTCACCCCCCCAGGGAGGTGGC. Its protein is CASSPPQGGG. The whole CDR3 sequence is CASSPPQGGGYTF.

At least ten counts were recorded for this clone. The read finishes 3 residues shy of the CDR3 end, and the germline J gene is used to complete it. V and J are TRBV5-1 and TRBJ1-1; 9 bases match TRBD1. Trimming took 2 bases from V and 1 from J; bases not matched to a gene: 6. CDR1 and CDR2 (germline): SGHRS, YFSETQ. The CDR3 is made up of 16 amino acids. CDR3 loop: CASSLGQGNRNTEAFF. CDR3 DNA (partial): TGCGCCAGCAGCTTAGGACAGGGGAATCGGAACACTGAA.

Many counts were recorded for this clone. The read ends 3 residues early relative to the CDR3; the germline J gene fills the gap. The chain combines TRBV5-4 with TRBJ2-3; D call uncertain. CDR1 SGHNT and CDR2 YYREEE come from the germline V gene (reference sequence). This CDR3 contains 14 residues. The V end was cut by 4 bases, the J end by 3 bases, with 12 bases between. The CDR3 is CASSAIEATDTQYF. The covered CDR3 bases are TGTGCCAGCAGCGCCATTGAAGCGACAGATACG.

Notes on this clone: The read halts 3 residues ahead of the CDR3 end, with the missing end drawn from the germline J gene. The rearrangement links TRBV19 to TRBJ1-5; maybe TRBD1 (6 bases). Germline V gene data show CDR1 as LNHDA and CDR2 as SQIVND (reference sequence). V was shortened by 5 bases and J by 0 bases, with 11 bases between the two germline ends. The CDR3 covers 15 residues. The CDR3 bases that were read are TGTGCCAGTAGTTTCAGGGGTTATAGCAATCAGCCC. Its protein is CASSFRGYSNQP. The CDR3 as a whole reads CASSFRGYSNQPQHF.

This clone was seen a few times. The read terminates 3 residues ahead of where the CDR3 ends, so the germline J gene completes it. The chain carries TRBV2 and TRBJ2-5; no firm D call. The germline V gene encodes CDR1 SNHLY and CDR2 FYNNEI. There are 15 residues in the CDR3. V lost 2 bases and J lost 2, with 12 bases in between. The CDR3 sequence: CASSERRLNQETQYF. Partial CDR3 DNA: TGTGCCAGCAGTGAAAGGAGACTTAATCAAGAGACC.

This clone was observed a handful of times. The read gets to within 3 residues of the CDR3 end, and the germline J gene fills in the rest. This chain joins TRBV18 and TRBJ2-5; 11 nucleotides match TRBD2. In germline, CDR1 is KGHSH, CDR2 LQKENI. The CDR3 is made up of 18 amino acids. V gave up 3 bases and J gave up 4 bases; unmatched junction bases: 13. CDR3 loop: CASSPGLAGGPARETQYF. The part of the CDR3 DNA that was read is TGTGCCAGCTCACCGGGGCTAGCGGGAGGCCCGGCACGAGAGACC.

A remark on this clone: The read falls 3 residues short of the CDR3 end, and the missing part is taken from the germline J gene. The rearrangement uses TRBV7-2 and TRBJ2-1; unclear D gene. V dropped 5 bases and J dropped 4 bases, with 12 bases sitting between them. From germline, CDR1 is SGHTA and CDR2 FQGNSA. The CDR3 is 14 residues long. CDR3 in amino acids: CASSPQRSYNEQFF. CDR3 DNA, as far as it was read: TGTGCCAGCAGCCCCCAGAGGTCTTACAATGAG.

Worth noting for this clone: The read stops 3 residues short of the end of the CDR3; the missing end is completed from the germline J gene. This chain joins TRBV20-1 and TRBJ1-5, with TRBD1 identical over 7 bases. There are 17 residues in the CDR3. CDR1 DFQATT and CDR2 SNEGSKA come from the germline V gene (reference sequence). With 5 bases clipped from V and 5 bases from J, the junction kept 18 bases outside the gene matches. CDR3 sequence reads: CSARNDRTDRDYQPQHF. CDR3 DNA (partial): TGCAGTGCTCGGAACGACCGAACCGACAGGGATTATCAGCCC.

This clone has a handful of counts. The read halts 3 residues ahead of the CDR3 end, with the missing end drawn from the germline J gene. The chain employs TRBV5-1 and TRBJ2-5; 11 positions match TRBD2. The CDR3 is made up of 16 amino acids. V lost 4 bases to trimming and J lost 4 bases; unmatched junction nucleotides: 9. Germline V CDR1 and CDR2: SGHRS, YFSETQ. The CDR3 is CASSVSGTSGPETQYF. The covered CDR3 bases are TGCGCCAGCAGCGTGTCCGGGACTAGCGGCCCAGAGACC.

In its sample, this clone was seen many times. With the read ending 3 residues before the CDR3 end, the germline J gene is used to fill in that end. The rearrangement uses TRBV19 and TRBJ2-1, with D maybe TRBD1 (5 bases). Trimming cost V 6 bases and J 1 base, with 10 bases left between them. Germline loops: CDR1 LNHDA, CDR2 SQIVND (reference sequence). The CDR3 contains 14 residues. CDR3 amino acids: CASRAGISYNEQFF. The part of the CDR3 DNA that was read is TGTGCCAGTAGAGCAGGGATTTCCTACAATGAG.

This clone has just a few counts. The read ends 3 residues shy of where the CDR3 ends; the end is completed using the germline J gene. The chain combines TRBV19 with TRBJ2-2, with 11 positions matching TRBD2. The CDR3 has 15 residues. The junction had 3 bases not matched to a gene; V was cut back by 0 bases and J by 9 bases. CDR1 and CDR2 (germline): LNHDA, SQIVND (reference sequence). The covered CDR3 bases are TGTGCCAGTAGTATAGATCAGACTAGCGGGAGGGAG. It translates to CASSIDQTSGRE. The entire CDR3 sequence reads CASSIDQTSGRELFF.

There are many counts of this clone. The CDR3 goes on 3 residues after the read ends, and that part is filled in from the germline J gene. The genes are TRBV7-3 and TRBJ2-3; D not resolved. The germline V gene encodes CDR1 SGHTA and CDR2 FQGTGA. V gave up 5 bases and J gave up 4 bases, with 10 bases separating them. CDR3 size: 13 residues. The covered CDR3 bases are TGTGCCAGCAGCCAAAATAAGGCAGATACG. Its protein is CASSQNKADT. The full CDR3 protein reads CASSQNKADTQYF.

This clone appeared many times. The CDR3 loop reads CASSLRVTEAFF. The part of the CDR3 DNA that was read is TGTGCCAGCAGTCTCAGGGTCACTGAA. V usage is TRBV2 and J usage is TRBJ1-1; D is perhaps TRBD1 (5 bases). Read sequence stops 3 residues before the CDR3 end, and the germline J gene provides the missing end. V was shortened by 5 bases and J by 4 bases, with 8 bases between the two germline ends. The CDR3 runs 12 residues. CDR1 SNHLY and CDR2 FYNNEI come from the germline V gene. The whole variable domain, filled in from reference TRBV2 and TRBJ1-1, reads EPEVTQTPSHQVTQMGQEVILRCVPISNHLYFYWYRQILGQKVEFLVSFYNNEISEKSEIFDDQFSVERPDGSNFTLKIRSTKLEDSAMYFCASSLRVTEAFFGQGTRLTVV.

Comments on this clone: The sequence runs out 3 residues before the end of the CDR3; the remainder is reconstructed from the germline J gene. The chain combines TRBV19 with TRBJ2-3; weak D call: TRBD2 (6 bases). Trimming removed 7 bases at V and 2 bases at J, with 13 bases between. Germline V gene data show CDR1 as LNHDA and CDR2 as SQIVND (reference sequence). CDR3 length: 14 residues. CDR3 bases read: TGTGCCAGTAAGCAAAAGGGACTCACAGATACG. It yields the protein CASKQKGLTDT. The entire CDR3 is CASKQKGLTDTQYF. Full variable domain (missing parts from reference TRBV19 and TRBJ2-3): DGGITQSPKYLFRKEGQNVTLSCEQNLNHDAMYWYRQDPGQGLRLIYYSQIVNDFQKGDIAEGYSVSREKKESFPLTVTSAQKNPTAFYLCASKQKGLTDTQYFGPGTRLTVL.

This clone has just a few counts. The sequenced fragment ends 3 residues before the CDR3 boundary, so the rest is inferred from the germline J gene. The chain combines TRBV19 with TRBJ1-5; maybe TRBD1 (5 bases). The CDR3 covers 15 residues. Germline lookup yields CDR1 LNHDA and CDR2 SQIVND (reference sequence). Trimming cost V 10 bases and J 7 bases, with 23 bases left between them. CDR3: CATTPEAGVGQPQHF. The sequenced part of the CDR3 DNA is TGTGCCACCACCCCTGAAGCGGGGGTTGGACAGCCC.

This clone showed up just a few times. The CDR3 is cut off 3 residues early in the read; its end comes from the germline J gene. The chain combines TRBV19 with TRBJ2-3; maybe TRBD2 (6 bases). Germline CDR1 LNHDA, CDR2 SQIVND (reference sequence). This CDR3 spans 10 amino acids. The CDR3: CASSAGTQYF. The covered CDR3 bases are TGTGCCAGTAGTGCGGGAACG.

This clone showed up just a few times. The CDR3 bases that were read are TGTGCCAGCAGCAGGGTCTTCACAGATACG. Translating gives CASSRVFTDT. The complete CDR3 reads CASSRVFTDTQYF. V gene TRBV7-6 combines with J gene TRBJ2-3, with D hard to call. The observed sequence ends 3 residues before the CDR3 terminus, with the missing tail filled in from the germline J gene. Trimming shortened V by 5 bases and J by 2 bases, and 8 bases separated the two germline ends. This CDR3 comprises 13 residues. The germline gives CDR1 SGHVS, CDR2 FNYEAQ.

The table lists this clone with many counts. The read stops 3 residues short of the end of the CDR3; the missing end is completed from the germline J gene. The chain uses TRBV5-1 and TRBJ2-2, with D perhaps matching TRBD1 (6 bases). Germline assignment: CDR1 SGHRS and CDR2 YFSETQ. Deletions cut 3 bases from V and 2 bases from J, with 11 bases between. The CDR3 is made up of 15 amino acids. The chain's CDR3 is CASSSGAPNTGELFF. The CDR3 bases that were read are TGCGCCAGCAGCTCAGGGGCCCCTAACACCGGGGAG.

To note about this clone: The CDR3 end falls 3 residues outside the read, so it is completed with the germline J gene. This rearrangement joins TRBV2 to TRBJ1-2; 8 nucleotides match TRBD1. Germline values: CDR1 SNHLY, CDR2 FYNNEI. This CDR3 has 14 amino acids. With 7 bases clipped from V and 4 bases from J, the junction kept 8 bases outside the gene matches. CDR3 loop: CASIYTGGGYGYTF. CDR3 DNA, as far as it was read: TGTGCCAGCATTTATACAGGGGGTGGCTATGGC.

This clone was counted a few times. Read sequence stops 3 residues before the CDR3 end, and the germline J gene provides the missing end. This chain uses TRBV7-6 with TRBJ2-5; D not resolved. Deletions cut 4 bases from V and 4 bases from J, with 16 bases between. This CDR3 is built from 15 residues. Looked up from germline, CDR1 is SGHVS and CDR2 is FNYEAQ. The sequenced part of the CDR3 DNA is TGTGCCAGCAGCTCCTCGGGTATGATGCCAGAGACC. Protein: CASSSSGMMPET. The whole CDR3 is CASSSSGMMPETQYF.

This clone was detected only a few times. The CDR3 is cut off 3 residues early in the read; its end comes from the germline J gene. The J gene is TRBJ1-1, the V gene TRBV18; the match to TRBD1 covers 7 bases. Germline V CDR1 and CDR2: KGHSH, LQKENI. Germline trimming cut 5 bases from V and 5 bases from J; bases unmatched to any gene: 8. The CDR3 is 14 residues long. The sequenced CDR3 bases are TGTGCCAGCTCATCGAACAGGGGTGGGACTGAA. Encoded protein: CASSSNRGGTE. The CDR3 as a whole reads CASSSNRGGTEAFF. The whole variable domain, remainder taken from reference TRBV18 and TRBJ1-1, is NAGVMQNPRHLVRRRGQEARLRCSPMKGHSHVYWYRQLPEEGLKFMVYLQKENIIDESGMPKERFSAEFPKEGPSILRIQQVVRGDSAAYFCASSSNRGGTEAFFGQGTRLTVV.

The sample holds many counts of this clone. The read terminates 3 residues ahead of where the CDR3 ends, so the germline J gene completes it. This sequence joins TRBV20-1 and TRBJ2-6; D perhaps matches TRBD2 (5 bases). V gave up 0 bases and J gave up 1 base, with 7 bases separating them. Germline assignment: CDR1 DFQATT and CDR2 SNEGSKA (reference sequence). The CDR3 covers 15 residues. The sequenced CDR3 bases are TGCAGTGCTAGAGAACGCGGGTCTGGGGCCAACGTC. The encoded protein is CSARERGSGANV. The full CDR3 is CSARERGSGANVLTF.

Ten or more counts support this clone. The read terminates 3 residues ahead of where the CDR3 ends, so the germline J gene completes it. V is TRBV5-1 and J is TRBJ1-1, with D maybe TRBD1 (6 bases). The CDR3 is 15 residues long. CDR1 and CDR2 from the germline V gene are SGHRS and YFSETQ. Trimming removed 2 bases at V and 2 bases at J, with 13 bases between. The CDR3 DNA, read in part, is TGCGCCAGCAGCTTACAGGGAGAAGGTAACACTGAA. Its protein is CASSLQGEGNTE. The whole CDR3 is CASSLQGEGNTEAFF.

This clone was seen a handful of times. Read data end 3 residues before the CDR3 end; the end is taken from the germline J gene. The chain uses TRBV18 and TRBJ1-1; no definite D call. Trimming pared 3 bases from V and 1 base from J, leaving 6 bases between. Germline CDR1 KGHSH, CDR2 LQKENI. The CDR3 runs 13 residues. The covered CDR3 bases are TGTGCCAGCTCACCGACTGAGAACACTGAA. This encodes CASSPTENTE. The whole CDR3 sequence reads CASSPTENTEAFF.

In its sample, this clone was seen many times. The read stops 3 residues short of the end of the CDR3; the missing end is completed from the germline J gene. The gene calls are TRBV28 and TRBJ1-2, with TRBD1 matching 8 bases. Trimming at V came to 4 bases and at J to 4 bases, leaving 11 bases not matched to a gene. CDR3 length: 16 residues. In germline, CDR1 is MDHEN, CDR2 SYDVKM. The CDR3 spells CASSSWTGLARYGYTF. The CDR3 bases that were read are TGTGCCAGCAGTTCTTGGACAGGGCTTGCGCGCTATGGC.